One and the same sample provided the 14 T cell receptor beta chains below, sequenced in a study of Ad26.COV2.S vaccination and SARS-CoV-2 variants. As to treatment: about 20 received Ad26.COV2.S at low or high dose, single or two shots; roughly 5 received placebo; per-sample allocation not given. After the first vaccine or placebo injection, samples were drawn on day 63. TCRdb keeps only in-frame clones here, not all; method: immunoSEQ multiplex PCR. The sample lists roughly 350,000 clones, around 89% occurring once. This sample comprised peripheral blood, obtained in a trial of Ad26.COV2.S vaccine versus placebo. The receptors were sampled from a person between 18 and 59 years old who received the Ad26.COV2.S COVID-19 vaccine or a placebo.

The chain combines TRBV6-5 with TRBJ1-3; D not certain. Germline values: CDR1 MNHEY, CDR2 SVGAGI. The CDR3 length is 14 residues. V shed 8 bases and J shed 0 bases, with 11 bases lying between them. The CDR3 loop is CASLIHSSGNTIYF. CDR3 nucleotide sequence: TGTGCCAGCCTTATCCACAGCTCTGGAAACACCATATATTTT.

The rearrangement uses TRBV7-9 and TRBJ1-4, with 8 bases aligning to TRBD1. V lost 6 bases and J lost 7; bases outside the gene matches: 10. The CDR3 is 15 residues long. Germline CDR1 reads SEHNR; CDR2 reads FQNEAQ (reference sequence). This chain's CDR3 is CASSRQGRGGEKLFF. CDR3 sequence (DNA): TGTGCCAGCAGTCGACAGGGGCGTGGGGGTGAAAAACTGTTTTTT.

V is TRBV6-6 and J is TRBJ2-7; TRBD1 might be the D (5 bases). The germline CDR1 and CDR2 sequences are MNHNY and SVGAGI (reference sequence). The CDR3 is 13 amino acids. V was trimmed by 2 bases and J by 2 bases, leaving 7 bases between them. CDR3 nucleotides: TGTGCCAGCAGTTACGACAGAACCTACGAGCAGTACTTC. Its protein is CASSYDRTYEQYF.

The V gene is TRBV10-3, the J gene TRBJ1-1, with 8 positions matching TRBD1. CDR3 length: 14 amino acids. V was pared by 11 bases and J by 5 bases, with 13 bases of the junction left unmatched. Per the germline V gene, CDR1 is ENHRY and CDR2 is SYGVKD. The CDR3 loop is CAVSSTGGSTEAFF. As DNA, the CDR3 is TGTGCCGTAAGCTCAACAGGGGGGAGTACTGAAGCTTTCTTT.

This chain uses TRBV28 with TRBJ2-1; D is possibly TRBD2 (5 bases). V dropped 6 bases and J dropped 7 bases, with 16 bases sitting between them. The CDR3 runs to 14 residues. Germline-derived CDR1 and CDR2 are MDHEN and SYDVKM. This CDR3 is CASSPPGVRNEQFF. The CDR3 bases are TGTGCCAGCAGCCCGCCCGGGGTGCGAAATGAGCAGTTCTTC.

The rearrangement links TRBV27 to TRBJ1-2; TRBD1 matches at 9 bases. CDR1 and CDR2 from the germline V gene are MNHEY and SMNVEV (reference sequence). This CDR3 is built from 13 residues. V lost 6 bases, J lost 6 bases, and 5 bases stayed unmatched. The CDR3 protein is CASRPTGGDGYTF. In DNA form, the CDR3 reads TGTGCCAGCAGACCGACAGGGGGGGATGGCTACACCTTC.

This sequence joins TRBV6-5 and TRBJ1-3; possibly TRBD1 for D (6 bases). Germline CDR1 MNHEY, CDR2 SVGAGI. Deletions cut 6 bases from V and 1 base from J, with 7 bases between. This CDR3 is built from 13 residues. CDR3 sequence (DNA): TGTGCCAGCAGGGGGGCATCTGGAAACACCATATATTTT. Protein: CASRGASGNTIYF.

The chain carries TRBV30 and TRBJ1-2; D gene unclear. V dropped 4 bases and J dropped 8 bases, with 20 bases sitting between them. The CDR3 is 14 amino acids. Germline loops: CDR1 GTSNPN, CDR2 SVGIG (reference sequence). This CDR3 is CAWNRRNPGLGYTF. CDR3 in DNA: TGTGCCTGGAACCGTCGTAACCCGGGCCTAGGCTACACCTTC. Complete variable domain (other parts from reference TRBV30 and TRBJ1-2): SQTIHQWPATLVQPVGSPLSLECTVEGTSNPNLYWYRQAAGRGLQLLFYSVGIGQISSEVPQNLSASRPQDRQFILSSKKLLLSDSGFYLCAWNRRNPGLGYTFGSGTRLTVV.

V and J are TRBV11-3 and TRBJ1-5; D is unclear. Trimming left V 1 base short and J 7 bases short, with 14 bases between. Germline V gives CDR1 SGHNT, CDR2 YENEEA. CDR3 length: 15 amino acids. Written as DNA, the CDR3 is TGTGCCAGCAGCTTAGCCCCCAGTATACCCCAGCCCCAGCATTTT. This sequence encodes CASSLAPSIPQPQHF.

CDR3 sequence reads: CASSLGSFATNEKLFF. The DNA of the CDR3 is TGTGCCAGCAGCTTGGGCAGTTTTGCAACTAATGAAAAACTGTTTTTT. The chain combines TRBV5-4 with TRBJ1-4; no reliable D call. This CDR3 has 16 amino acids. Germline V gene data show CDR1 as SGHNT and CDR2 as YYREEE (reference sequence). Trimming removed 0 bases from V and 0 bases from J, with 9 bases in between. Combining the CDR3 with reference TRBV5-4 and TRBJ1-4 gives the whole variable domain ETGVTQSPTHLIKTRGQQVTLRCSSQSGHNTVSWYQQALGQGPQFIFQYYREEENGRGNFPPRFSGLQFPNYSSELNVNALELDDSALYLCASSLGSFATNEKLFFGSGTQLSVL.

The chain is built from TRBV27 and TRBJ1-6, with 8 bases lining up with TRBD1. The CDR3 runs 14 residues. The V segment lost 5 bases and the J segment 7 bases; nucleotides outside the gene matches: 4. CDR1 and CDR2 from the germline V gene are MNHEY and SMNVEV (reference sequence). The CDR3: CASSPRQGNSPLHF. The CDR3 DNA reads TGTGCCAGCAGTCCCCGACAGGGGAATTCACCCCTCCACTTT.

The chain carries TRBV4-3 and TRBJ1-2; TRBD1 agrees at 10 bases. CDR1 and CDR2 (germline): LGHNA, YSLEER. Trimming removed 4 bases from V and 0 bases from J; junction bases left unmatched: 5. The CDR3 extends over 16 amino acids. CDR3 coding DNA: TGCGCCAGCAGCCGAGGGACAGGGGCATCTAACTATGGCTACACCTTC. Protein sequence: CASSRGTGASNYGYTF.

The V and J genes are TRBV10-3 and TRBJ1-6; 9 nucleotides match TRBD1. After removal of 6 bases from V and 10 bases from J, the junction contained 10 bases not matched to a gene. The CDR3 totals 15 residues. Germline-derived CDR1 and CDR2 are ENHRY and SYGVKD. CDR3 amino acids: CAISSGQGFGSPLHF. The CDR3 DNA reads TGTGCCATCAGCTCGGGACAGGGATTCGGCTCACCCCTCCACTTT.

This clone appeared once. The V gene is TRBV19, the J gene TRBJ2-2; no reliable D call. In germline, CDR1 is LNHDA, CDR2 SQIVND (reference sequence). Trimming cost V 2 bases and J 8 bases, with 6 bases left between them. CDR3 length equals 12 residues. CDR3 nucleotide sequence: TGTGCCAGTAGTATAATCGTAGGGGAGCTGTTTTTT. Its protein product is CASSIIVGELFF.